The clone carrying this T cell receptor beta chain was seen at least ten times. What it binds is not known. The record originates from a study of T cells in Graves' hyperthyroidism and ophthalmopathy. Overall study: It was at initial diagnosis, before any treatment, that peripheral blood was collected. Findings and caveats of the study: Ophthalmopathy, as predicted by the model, came a median approximately 6.5 months after the prediction.

Patients were aged 18 to 65, had disease duration under 2 months, and had newly diagnosed hyperthyroidism. In making diagnoses, clinical symptoms, serum thyroxine and TRAb, thyroid ultrasound and orbital computed tomography were all used. TCR beta CDR3 sequences were amplified from RNA transcripts. During a first-round RT-PCR of the TCR CDR3, the HTBI primer set was used. TCRdb processed the multiplex PCR reads anew with MiXCR; each CDR3 protein has one entry. The data contain fewer than 400,000 distinct CDR3 sequences, about 25% of them singletons. Deletions cut 0 bases from V and 5 bases from J, with 10 bases between. CDR3 size: 14 residues. Germline CDR1 is LGHDT and CDR2 is YNNKEL (reference sequence).

The sample comprised blood. The V and J genes are TRBV3-1 and TRBJ1-1; unclear D gene. This clonotype was sampled from a man aged 50 or older with Graves' hyperthyroidism. For the CDR3, the DNA is TGTGCCAGCAGCCAAGAGTTGGTGGCTACTGAAGCTTTCTTT. Translated, it gives CASSQELVATEAFF.